This record concerns one T cell receptor beta chain sequence. Isolated RNA was reverse transcribed into cDNA used as the sequencing template. Here immunoSEQ multiplex PCR was the method, and the copy in TCRdb shows in-frame clones only, minus some. The profile shows a few hundred thousand clones, 30% to 40% of them singletons. Treatment defined: oral pan-JAK inhibitor, 5-10 mg twice daily. The data were obtained in a study of CD8+ T cells in alopecia areata. The CDR3 length is 15 residues. Trimming left V 5 bases short and J 6 bases short, with 17 bases between. Looked up from germline, CDR1 is MNHEY and CDR2 is SVGAGI.

This chain joins TRBV6-5 and TRBJ2-1; a weak D match, TRBD2 (5 bases). This TCR was sampled from a human donor with alopecia areata. The input for sequencing was CD4+ T cells sorted from blood, taken at roughly week 30, from a patient treated with tofacitinib. The CDR3, as DNA: TGTGCCAGCAGTCCCCCTCGGCCAGGAGGCAATGAGCAGTTCTTC. Translation: CASSPPRPGGNEQFF.